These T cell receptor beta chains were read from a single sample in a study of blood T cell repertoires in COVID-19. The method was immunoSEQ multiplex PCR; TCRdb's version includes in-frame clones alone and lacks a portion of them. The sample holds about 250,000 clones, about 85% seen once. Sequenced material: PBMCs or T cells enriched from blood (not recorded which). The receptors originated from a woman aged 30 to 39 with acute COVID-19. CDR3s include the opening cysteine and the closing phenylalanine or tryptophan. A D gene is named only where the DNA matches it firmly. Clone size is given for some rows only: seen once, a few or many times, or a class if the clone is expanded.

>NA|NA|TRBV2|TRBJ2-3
TGTGCCAGCAGTTGGACAGCTTCGAGCACAGATACGCAGTATTTT
CASSWTASSTDTQYF
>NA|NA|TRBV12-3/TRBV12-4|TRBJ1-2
TGTGCCAGCACCCCGCGCGATGGCTACACCTTC
CASTPRDGYTF
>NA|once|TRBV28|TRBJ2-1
TGTGCCAGCAGGGCAGGGGTGAGAAATGAGCAGTTCTTC
CASRAGVRNEQFF
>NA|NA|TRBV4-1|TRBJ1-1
TGCGCCAGCAGCCAAGACTCGGGTTTTGGAGGGAATTCGAACACTGAAGCTTTCTTT
CASSQDSGFGGNSNTEAFF
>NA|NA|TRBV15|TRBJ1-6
TGTGCCACCAGCAGAGAATTGGGTCCCTCGGCGGGTTCACCCCTCCACTTT
CATSRELGPSAGSPLHF
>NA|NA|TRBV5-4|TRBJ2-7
TGTGCCAGCAGCTTGGGCGGGACAGCCACCTACGAGCAGTACTTC
CASSLGGTATYEQYF
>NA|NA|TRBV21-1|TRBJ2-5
TGTGCCAGCAGCAAGTCGCACAGGGAACAAGAGACCCAGTACTTC
CASSKSHREQETQYF
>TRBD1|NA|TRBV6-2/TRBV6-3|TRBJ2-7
TGTGCCAGCAGTCAGGACAGGAGAACCCTCTACGAGCAGTACTTC
CASSQDRRTLYEQYF
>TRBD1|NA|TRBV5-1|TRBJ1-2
TGCGCCAGCAGCACCGGGACAGAGTATGGCTACACCTTC
CASSTGTEYGYTF
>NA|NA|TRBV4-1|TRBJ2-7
TGCGCCAGCAGCCAATCTCCGGTCTCCTACGAGCAGTACTTC
CASSQSPVSYEQYF
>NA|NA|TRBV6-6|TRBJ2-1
TGTGCCAGCGGGAACCTAATCATCGGGGAACAGAATGAGCAGTTCTTC
CASGNLIIGEQNEQFF
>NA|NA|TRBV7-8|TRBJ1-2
TGTGCCAGCAGCTCTATACGCAGGGGAGCGGAAGGCTACACCTTC
CASSSIRRGAEGYTF
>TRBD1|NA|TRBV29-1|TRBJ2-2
TGCAGCGTGCGACAGGGTTGGACCGGGGAGCTGTTTTTT
CSVRQGWTGELFF
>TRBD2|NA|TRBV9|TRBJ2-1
TGTGCCAGCAGTCAAAAAGGACTAGCGGGAGATCAAAGTGAGCAGTTCTTC
CASSQKGLAGDQSEQFF
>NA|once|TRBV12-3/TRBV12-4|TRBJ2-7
TGTGCCAGCGGGGGGGCCCTCTTTTACGAGCAGTACTTC
CASGGALFYEQYF
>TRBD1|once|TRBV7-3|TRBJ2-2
TGTGCCAGCAGCCGAGACAGGGCCACCGGGGAGCTGTTTTTT
CASSRDRATGELFF
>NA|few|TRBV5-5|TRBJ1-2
TGTGCCAGCAGCTTAGGTACAGCTAACTATGGCTACACCTTC
CASSLGTANYGYTF
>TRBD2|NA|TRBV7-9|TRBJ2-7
TGTGCCAGCAGCTTAGGCGGGGGGTTCGAGCAGTACTTC
CASSLGGGFEQYF
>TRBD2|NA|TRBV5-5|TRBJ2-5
TGTGCCAGCAGCTTGGGTCTAGCGGGGCTCCAAGAGACCCAGTACTTC
CASSLGLAGLQETQYF
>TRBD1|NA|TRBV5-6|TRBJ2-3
TGTGCCAGCAGCTGGGACAGGGGGCTCCCTTACACAGATACGCAGTATTTT
CASSWDRGLPYTDTQYF
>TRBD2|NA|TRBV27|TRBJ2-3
TGTGCCAGCACTCCGGGACTAGCTGTCACAGATACGCAGTATTTT
CASTPGLAVTDTQYF
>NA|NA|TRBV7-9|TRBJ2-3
TGTGCCAGCAGCTTAAATGAAGGGGTCACAGATACGCAGTATTTT
CASSLNEGVTDTQYF
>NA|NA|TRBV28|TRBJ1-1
TGTGCCAGCCCGGGCGTGGGGGCCGGCACTGAAGCTTTCTTT
CASPGVGAGTEAFF
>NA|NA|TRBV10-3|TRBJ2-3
TGTGCCATCAGAGAGGCGGGCGATACGCAGTATTTT
CAIREAGDTQYF
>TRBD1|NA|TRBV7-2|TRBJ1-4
TGTGCCAGCAGCTTAGCGAGGGGACAGAGCTATGAAAAACTGTTTTTT
CASSLARGQSYEKLFF
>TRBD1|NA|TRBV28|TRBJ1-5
TGTGCCAGCAGTTTATGGGGTACGAACCGACAGGGGGCCCAAGCAGAACTCAATCAGCCCCAGCATTTT
CASSLWGTNRQGAQAELNQPQHF
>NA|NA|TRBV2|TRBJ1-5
TGTGCCAGCAGTCTGGGCGCGCAGGTTCAGCCCCAGCATTTT
CASSLGAQVQPQHF
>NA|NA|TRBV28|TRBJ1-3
TGTGCCAGCAGAGAGAGTGCCGGAAACACCATATATTTT
CASRESAGNTIYF
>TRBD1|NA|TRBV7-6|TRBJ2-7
TGTGCCAGCAGCTTAGAAGGGGGCGCGGCCTACGAGCAGTACTTC
CASSLEGGAAYEQYF
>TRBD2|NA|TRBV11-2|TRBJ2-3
TGTGCCAGCAGCCTCGAGCGGGGAGGCACAGATACGCAGTATTTT
CASSLERGGTDTQYF
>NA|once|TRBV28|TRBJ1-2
TGTGCCAGCGGTTCAGCGGGCTATGGCTACACCTTC
CASGSAGYGYTF
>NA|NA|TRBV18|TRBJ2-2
TGTGCCAGCTCACCACCGTTTCCGGGTCGGAACACCGGGGAGCTGTTTTTT
CASSPPFPGRNTGELFF
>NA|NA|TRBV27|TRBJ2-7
TGTGCCAGCAGTTTATCGCAGGGGTGGTACGAGCAGTACTTC
CASSLSQGWYEQYF
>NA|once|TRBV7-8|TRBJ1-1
TGTGCCAGCAGGGCCCCGGGGACTGAAGCTTTCTTT
CASRAPGTEAFF
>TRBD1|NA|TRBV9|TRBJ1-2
TGTGCCAGCAGCGTAGATCACAGGGGAAAGGGCTACACCTTC
CASSVDHRGKGYTF
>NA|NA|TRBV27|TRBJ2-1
TGTGCCAGCAGTTCCGACTACGACAATGAGCAGTTCTTC
CASSSDYDNEQFF
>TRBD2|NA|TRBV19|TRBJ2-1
TGTGCCAGTAGTACAAATAGCGGGAGTGCCAATGAGCAGTTCTTC
CASSTNSGSANEQFF
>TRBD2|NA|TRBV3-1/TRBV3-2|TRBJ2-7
TGTGCCAGCAGCCAAGACGGGACTAGCGGGAGCCGAGAGCAGTACTTC
CASSQDGTSGSREQYF
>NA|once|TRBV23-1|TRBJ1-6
TGCGCCAGCACCCCCCGGGGCAGGGGAGAGTCACCCCTCCACTTT
CASTPRGRGESPLHF
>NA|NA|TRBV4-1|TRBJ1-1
TGCGCCAGCAGCCAAGCGGAAAACAGGAACACTGAAGCTTTCTTT
CASSQAENRNTEAFF
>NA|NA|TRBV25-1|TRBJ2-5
TGTGCCAGCAGTGGAGGACAGAGATTCCAAGAGACCCAGTACTTC
CASSGGQRFQETQYF
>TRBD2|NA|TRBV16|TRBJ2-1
TGTGCCAGCAGCCAAGGTAGGCTAGCGGGGCCAAGCTCCTACAATGAGCAGTTCTTC
CASSQGRLAGPSSYNEQFF
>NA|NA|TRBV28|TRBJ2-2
TGTGCCAGCAGAGGTCTCCTAGCGACCGGGGAGCTGTTTTTT
CASRGLLATGELFF
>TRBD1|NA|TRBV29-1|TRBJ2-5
TGCAGCGTTAGACAGGGAGAGACCCAGTACTTC
CSVRQGETQYF
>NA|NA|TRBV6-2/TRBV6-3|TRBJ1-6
TGTGCCAGCAGTAGGGAGGGCGGACTCAATTCACCCCTCCACTTT
CASSREGGLNSPLHF
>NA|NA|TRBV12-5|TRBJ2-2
TGTGCTAGTGGTTTGACGTTAGCAAGCACCGGGGAGCTGTTTTTT
CASGLTLASTGELFF